The 20 T cell receptor delta chains presented below share a single source sample, sequenced in a study of γδ T cells in repeated Plasmodium falciparum infection. Gammadelta T cells were flow-sorted from PBMC into Vgamma9/Vdelta2+ and Vdelta2-negative populations for bulk analysis. TCRdb ran CATT on the multiplex PCR reads. The sample holds approximately 90,000 delta-chain clones, less than 1% seen once. What was sequenced was gamma-delta T cells from blood. Receptor source: a pool of human donors (malaria-infected and uninfected, not separated).

This clone has a handful of counts. This may arise from a read error, as a much more abundant clone is one base away. This chain links TRDV1 with TRDJ1, with D possibly being TRDD3 (6 bases). The J gene is not listed in TCRdb, so it was assigned here from a DNA match to germline. This CDR3 has 18 residues. Germline CDR1 reads TSWWSYY; CDR2 reads QGS. This CDR3 reads CALGGLMPEYPYTDKLIF. The CDR3 nucleotides are TGTGCCCTTGGGGGCCTTATGCCAGAATACCCGTACACCGATAAACTCATCTTT.

Notes on this clone: TCRdb's listed protein matches a much larger clone and diverges from this DNA's translation at residue 7, likely through a read error; the protein shown comes from the DNA. The chain combines TRDV2 with TRDJ1; no clear D gene. No J gene is reported in TCRdb; it was inferred here by comparing the DNA with germline. CDR3 length equals 13 residues. Germline loops: CDR1 GEAIGNYY, CDR2 EKD. The V end lost 4 bases, the J end lost 8 bases, and 16 bases lay between the germline ends. The CDR3 sequence is CACDHGVRDKLIF. In nucleotides, the CDR3 is TGTGCCTGTGATCACGGGGTACGTGACAAACTCATCTTT.

This clone was counted between two and nine times. The amino acid sequence in TCRdb belongs to a much larger clone and departs from this DNA's translation at residue 19, likely a sequencing read error; the sequence shown is translated from the DNA. The chain employs TRDV1 and TRDJ1; D is possibly TRDD2 (5 bases). This CDR3 is 22 amino acids long. Germline V gene data show CDR1 as TSWWSYY and CDR2 as QGS. CDR3 sequence reads: CALGKSPSVGPNKTKYTDNLIF. CDR3 DNA sequence: TGTGCTCTTGGGAAATCCCCTTCGGTGGGACCGAATAAGACTAAGTACACCGATAACCTCATCTTT.

A few counts support this clone. The TCRdb protein comes from a much larger clone and disagrees with this DNA's translation at residue 10, likely due to a read error; the protein given here is derived from the DNA. The chain joins TRDV2 to TRDJ1, with D maybe TRDD1 (5 bases). TCRdb gives no J gene; it was assigned here by matching the DNA to germline. Trimming cost V 3 bases and J 0 bases, with 19 bases left between them. Germline CDR1 GEAIGNYY, CDR2 EKD. There are 17 residues in the CDR3. The CDR3 DNA reads TGTGCCTGTGACGAAATTAATCCCCAACACCACACCGATAAACTCATCTTT. It encodes CACDEINPQHHTDKLIF.

By proportion, this clone is medium-sized. At the DNA level, this CDR3 is encoded by other sequences in the same sample as well. This chain uses TRDV1 with TRDJ1; D remains ambiguous. The CDR3 sequence is 15 residues long. V shed 1 base and J shed 2 bases, with 11 bases lying between them. The germline V gene has CDR1 TSWWSYY and CDR2 QGS. The CDR3: CALGERRGSTDKLIF. CDR3 coding DNA: TGTGCTCTTGGGGAACGGAGGGGTTCGACCGATAAACTCATCTTT.

This clone was found many times. The chain combines TRDV2 with TRDJ1; a weak D match, TRDD3 (6 bases). Between the trimmed V and J ends, which lost 3 bases and 2 bases, there was a span of 27 bases. The CDR3 consists of 19 residues. Germline CDR1 GEAIGNYY, CDR2 EKD. CDR3 sequence: CACDVMRELGQNQTDKLIF. Here the CDR3 DNA reads TGTGCCTGTGACGTGATGCGGGAACTGGGACAAAACCAAACCGATAAACTCATCTTT.

With respect to this clone: The protein TCRdb gives is from a much larger clone and does not agree with this DNA's translation at residue 16, likely a read error; the protein shown here comes from the DNA. V usage is TRDV1 and J usage is TRDJ1; D is perhaps TRDD2 or TRDD3 (9 bases each). TCRdb supplies no J gene; here it was assigned by aligning the nucleotide sequence to germline. This CDR3 is built from 28 residues. Trimming took off 4 bases at V and 0 bases at J, with 51 bases between the two ends. Germline V gives CDR1 TSWWSYY, CDR2 QGS. The CDR3 region has the DNA TGTGCTCTTGGGGCGCCCTTCCTACGTGCACAAGTGGCTCGAAACCCCTGGGGGATCCCTCCGTACACCGATAAACTCATCTTT. Translated: CALGAPFLRAQVARNPWGIPPYTDKLIF.

This clone has a handful of counts. The TCRdb protein, from a much larger clone, departs from this DNA's translation at residue 13, likely by read error; the protein shown derives from the DNA. The chain combines TRDV1 with TRDJ1; 9 bases are a match to TRDD3. TCRdb does not report a J gene; here it was assigned by matching the DNA to germline references. Germline loops: CDR1 TSWWSYY, CDR2 QGS. The CDR3 covers 17 residues. V lost 4 bases and J lost 9; bases outside the gene matches: 18. CDR3 nucleotide sequence: TGTGCTCTTGGGGCCCCCGTGGGACTGGGGGACCCAGGCGAACTCATCTTT. Its translation is CALGAPVGLGDPGELIF.

The table lists this clone with a few counts. TCRdb's protein for this DNA is that of a much larger clone and differs from the translation at residue 9, likely a read error; the protein shown is the DNA translation. V is TRDV1 and J is TRDJ1, with D uncertain. In germline, CDR1 is TSWWSYY, CDR2 QGS. The length of the CDR3 is 12 residues. Here the CDR3 reads CALGERTDRLIF. CDR3 in DNA: TGTGCTCTTGGGGAACGAACCGATAGACTCATCTTT.

Comment on this clone: Since a far larger clone is one base different, this is likely a read error. The same CDR3 arises from other DNA sequences in this sample as well. The gene calls are TRDV1 and TRDJ1, with 12 bases fitting TRDD3. Here the J gene was assigned by germline matching of the DNA, as TCRdb has none. In germline, CDR1 is TSWWSYY, CDR2 QGS. The CDR3 is 21 residues long. As DNA, the CDR3 is TGTGCTCTCGGGGGGACTTCCTCCCTTACTGGGGGATACATTCCCACCGATAAACTCATCTTT. Its translation is CALGGTSSLTGGYIPTDKLIF.

This clone has at least ten counts. Other DNA sequences in this sample translate to the same CDR3. This chain connects TRDV1 to TRDJ1; perhaps TRDD3 as D (6 bases). This CDR3 is built from 16 residues. Germline V gene sequence: CDR1 TSWWSYY, CDR2 QGS. The V end lost 2 bases, the J end lost 1 base, and 14 bases lay between the germline ends. The DNA for the CDR3 is TGTGCTCTTGGGGAAGTTCCCCTGGGGCTCACCGATAAACTCATCTTT. Protein sequence: CALGEVPLGLTDKLIF.

This clone was counted ten times or more. J is TRDJ1 and V is TRDV1; 7 nucleotides line up with TRDD3. The germline CDR1 and CDR2 sequences are TSWWSYY and QGS. This CDR3 has 21 residues. V lost 0 bases to trimming and J lost 0 bases; unmatched junction nucleotides: 19. The CDR3 reads CALGELPNFWGSHYHTDKLIF. CDR3 nucleotides: TGTGCTCTTGGGGAACTACCTAATTTCTGGGGGTCCCATTATCACACCGATAAACTCATCTTT.

This clone was seen more than once but under ten times. The protein that TCRdb holds for this DNA derives from a much larger clone and differs from the translated DNA at residue 4, which likely indicates a read error; the protein shown here is translated from the DNA. The chain links TRDV2 to TRDJ1; D not certain. The J gene comes from matching the DNA to germline here; TCRdb lacks it. This CDR3 has 14 residues. Per germline, CDR1 GEAIGNYY and CDR2 EKD. The CDR3 region is CACGTVSITDKLIF. In nucleotides, the CDR3 is TGTGCCTGTGGCACCGTCTCCATAACCGATAAACTCATCTTT.

This clone was seen at least ten times. TCRdb pairs this DNA with a much larger clone's protein that differs at residue 3, likely a read error; the protein shown was translated from the DNA. The V call is TRDV1, the J call TRDJ1; D might be TRDD2 or TRDD3, each matching 5 bases. This CDR3 has 12 residues. Germline V gives CDR1 TSWWSYY, CDR2 QGS. The CDR3 sequence is CAIGMFPFKLIF. Written as DNA, the CDR3 is TGTGCTATTGGGATGTTTCCTTTTAAACTCATCTTT.

This clone turned up a few times. TCRdb's listed protein matches a much larger clone and diverges from this DNA's translation at residue 22, likely through a read error; the protein shown comes from the DNA. The V gene was identified as TRDV3, while no J gene was called; the D segment call TRDD3 is taken from the table without a DNA check. The CDR3 is made up of 24 amino acids. The germline V gene has CDR1 TVYSNPD and CDR2 GDNSRS (reference sequence). This CDR3 is CAFSVQDWGIYHSATVFYTDKHIF. Written as DNA, the CDR3 is TGTGCCTTTTCAGTTCAAGACTGGGGGATATACCACTCCGCTACAGTATTCTACACCGATAAACACATCTTT.

This clone was picked up a small number of times. It is likely a read error: a sequence one base away is far more abundant. Additional DNA sequences in this sample encode the identical CDR3. V gene TRDV1 combines with J gene TRDJ1, with 8 bases aligning to TRDD3. Matching the DNA to germline supplied the J gene, which TCRdb does not give. The CDR3 is made up of 21 amino acids. The V gene's germline CDR1 is TSWWSYY and CDR2 QGS. The chain's CDR3 is CALGERARAHWGSFPTDKLIF. In nucleotides, the CDR3 is TGTGCTCTCGGGGAAAGGGCGAGAGCCCACTGGGGGTCCTTCCCCACCGATAAACTCATCTTT.

This clone has only a few counts. This chain uses TRDV1 with TRDJ1; D possibly matches TRDD2 or TRDD3 (9 bases each). Because TCRdb records no J gene, it was assigned here through a match of the DNA to germline. The CDR3 has 32 amino acids. Trimming took off 1 base at V and 0 bases at J, with 60 bases between the two ends. Germline V lookup: CDR1 TSWWSYY, CDR2 QGS. In DNA form, the CDR3 reads TGTGCTCTTGGGGAACGTGACCCTTCCTACGTTCACCCAAACGTTGGCCGACTACTGGGGGACGCCACGCCCTTCTACACCGATAAACTCATCTTT. Residues: CALGERDPSYVHPNVGRLLGDATPFYTDKLIF.

There are many counts of this clone. Other DNA variants within this sample encode the same CDR3. The gene calls are TRDV1 and TRDJ1; D may be TRDD2 or TRDD3 (6 bases each). V dropped 1 base and J dropped 2 bases, with 23 bases sitting between them. The length of the CDR3 is 19 residues. Germline lookup yields CDR1 TSWWSYY and CDR2 QGS. The CDR3 DNA reads TGTGCTCTTGGGGAACGCGGCCTTCCCGGGGGACTCGCTACCGATAAACTCATCTTT. Translation: CALGERGLPGGLATDKLIF.

This clone was detected many times. The TCRdb record carries a much larger clone's protein, which differs from this DNA's translation at residue 4; a read error is the likely cause, and the protein listed here is the DNA translation. The gene calls are TRDV2 and TRDJ1, with 7 bases that match TRDD3. The CDR3 has 17 residues. Germline V gene sequence: CDR1 GEAIGNYY, CDR2 EKD. CDR3 bases: TGTGCCTGTGGCACCATTGCCCGGGGGGATCTTCCCGATAAACTCATCTTT. Protein product: CACGTIARGDLPDKLIF.

Comments on this clone: The same CDR3 arises from other DNA sequences in this sample as well. DNA for the CDR3: TGTGCTCTTGGGGAACACCTTCCCCCCCTAACCGCCGATAAACTCATCTTT. Translated, it gives CALGEHLPPLTADKLIF. No V gene call is available, although the J gene is TRDJ1; no DNA check was done on the table's D call, TRDD3. The CDR3 sequence is 17 residues long.